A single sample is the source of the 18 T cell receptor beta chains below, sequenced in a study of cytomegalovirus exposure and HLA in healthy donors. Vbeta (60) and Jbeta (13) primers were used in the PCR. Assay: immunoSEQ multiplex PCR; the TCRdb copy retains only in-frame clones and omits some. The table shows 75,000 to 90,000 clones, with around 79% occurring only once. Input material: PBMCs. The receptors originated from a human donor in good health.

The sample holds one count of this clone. In DNA form, the CDR3 reads TGCGCCAGCAAACAGGGGGCGCCGAACACCGGGGAGCTGTTTTTT. The encoded protein is CASKQGAPNTGELFF. This chain joins TRBV5-1 and TRBJ2-2; 9 bases line up with TRBD1. CDR1 is SGHRS and CDR2 is YFSETQ in the germline V gene. The CDR3 totals 15 residues. J was trimmed by 0 bases and V by 6 bases; bases with no gene match: 3.

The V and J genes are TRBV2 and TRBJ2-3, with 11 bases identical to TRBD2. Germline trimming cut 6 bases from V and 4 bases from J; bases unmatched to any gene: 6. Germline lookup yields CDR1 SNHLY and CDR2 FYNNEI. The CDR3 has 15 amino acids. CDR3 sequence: CASRPTSGVADTQYF. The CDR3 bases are TGTGCCAGCAGGCCGACTAGCGGGGTGGCAGATACGCAGTATTTT.

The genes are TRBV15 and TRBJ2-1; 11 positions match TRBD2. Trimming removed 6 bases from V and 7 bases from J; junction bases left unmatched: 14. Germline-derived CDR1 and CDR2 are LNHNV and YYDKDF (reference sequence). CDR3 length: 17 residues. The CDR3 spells CATSTNYGGLAENEQFF. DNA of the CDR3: TGTGCCACCAGTACTAACTACGGGGGACTAGCGGAAAATGAGCAGTTCTTC.

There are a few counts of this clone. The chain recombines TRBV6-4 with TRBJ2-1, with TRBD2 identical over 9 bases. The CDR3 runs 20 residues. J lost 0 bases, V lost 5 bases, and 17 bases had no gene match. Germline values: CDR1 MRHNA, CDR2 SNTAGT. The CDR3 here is CASSLTHSFGGGASYNEQFF. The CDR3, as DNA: TGTGCCAGCAGTCTAACCCACTCCTTCGGCGGGGGGGCCTCCTACAATGAGCAGTTCTTC.

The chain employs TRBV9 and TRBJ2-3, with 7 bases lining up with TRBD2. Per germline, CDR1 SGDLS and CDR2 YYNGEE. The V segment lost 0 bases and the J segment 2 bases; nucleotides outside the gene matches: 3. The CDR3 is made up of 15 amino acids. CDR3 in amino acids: CASSVEAGSTDTQYF. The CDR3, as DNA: TGTGCCAGCAGCGTAGAAGCGGGGTCCACAGATACGCAGTATTTT.

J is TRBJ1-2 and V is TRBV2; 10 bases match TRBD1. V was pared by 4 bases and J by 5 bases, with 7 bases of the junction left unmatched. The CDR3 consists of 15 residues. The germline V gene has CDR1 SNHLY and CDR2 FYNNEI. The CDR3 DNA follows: TGTGCCAGCAGTGGAGGGGACAGGGGCGTTTATGGCTACACCTTC. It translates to CASSGGDRGVYGYTF. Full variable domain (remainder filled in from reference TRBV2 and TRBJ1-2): EPEVTQTPSHQVTQMGQEVILRCVPISNHLYFYWYRQILGQKVEFLVSFYNNEISEKSEIFDDQFSVERPDGSNFTLKIRSTKLEDSAMYFCASSGGDRGVYGYTFGSGTRLTVV.

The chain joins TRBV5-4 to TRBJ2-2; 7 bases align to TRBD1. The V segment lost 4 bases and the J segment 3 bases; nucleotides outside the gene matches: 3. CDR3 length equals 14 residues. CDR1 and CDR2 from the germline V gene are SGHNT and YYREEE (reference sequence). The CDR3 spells CASSGDRHTGELFF. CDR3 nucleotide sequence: TGTGCCAGCAGCGGGGACAGACACACCGGGGAGCTGTTTTTT. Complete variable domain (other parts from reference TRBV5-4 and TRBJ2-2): ETGVTQSPTHLIKTRGQQVTLRCSSQSGHNTVSWYQQALGQGPQFIFQYYREEENGRGNFPPRFSGLQFPNYSSELNVNALELDDSALYLCASSGDRHTGELFFGEGSRLTVL.

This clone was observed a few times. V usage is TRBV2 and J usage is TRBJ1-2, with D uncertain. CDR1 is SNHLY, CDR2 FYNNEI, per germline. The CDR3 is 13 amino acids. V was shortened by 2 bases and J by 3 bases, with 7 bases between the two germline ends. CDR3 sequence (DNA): TGTGCCAGCAGTGAACGGTCGGACTATGGCTACACCTTC. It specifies CASSERSDYGYTF.

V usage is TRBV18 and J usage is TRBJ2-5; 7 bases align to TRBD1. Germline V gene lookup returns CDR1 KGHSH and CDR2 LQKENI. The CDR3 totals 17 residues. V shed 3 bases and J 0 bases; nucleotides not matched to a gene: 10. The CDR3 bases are TGTGCCAGCTCACCCCTCCCGATTCAGGGGGACCAAGAGACCCAGTACTTC. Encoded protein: CASSPLPIQGDQETQYF.

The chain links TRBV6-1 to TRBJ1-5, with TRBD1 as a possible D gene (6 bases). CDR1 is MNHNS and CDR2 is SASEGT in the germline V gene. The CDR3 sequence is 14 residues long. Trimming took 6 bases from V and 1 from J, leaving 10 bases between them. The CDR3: CASRRDISNQPQHF. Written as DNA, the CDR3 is TGTGCCAGCAGACGGGACATCAGCAATCAGCCCCAGCATTTT.

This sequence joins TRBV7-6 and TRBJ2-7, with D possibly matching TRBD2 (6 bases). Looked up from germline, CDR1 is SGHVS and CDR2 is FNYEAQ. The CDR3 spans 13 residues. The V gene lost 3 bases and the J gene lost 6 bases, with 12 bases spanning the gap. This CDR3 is CASSFGTGREQYF. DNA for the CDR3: TGTGCCAGCAGCTTTGGGACTGGTCGCGAGCAGTACTTC.

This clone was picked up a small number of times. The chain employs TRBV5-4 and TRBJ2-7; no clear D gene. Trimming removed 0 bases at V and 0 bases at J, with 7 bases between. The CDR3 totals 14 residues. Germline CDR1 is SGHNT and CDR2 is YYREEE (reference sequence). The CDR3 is CASSLGGSSYEQYF. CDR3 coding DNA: TGTGCCAGCAGCTTGGGCGGCAGCTCCTACGAGCAGTACTTC.

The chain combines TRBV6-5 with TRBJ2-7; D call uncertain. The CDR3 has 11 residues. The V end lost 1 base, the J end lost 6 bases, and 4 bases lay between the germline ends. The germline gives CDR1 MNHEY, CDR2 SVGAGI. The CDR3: CASSYFCEQYF. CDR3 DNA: TGTGCCAGCAGTTACTTCTGCGAGCAGTACTTC.

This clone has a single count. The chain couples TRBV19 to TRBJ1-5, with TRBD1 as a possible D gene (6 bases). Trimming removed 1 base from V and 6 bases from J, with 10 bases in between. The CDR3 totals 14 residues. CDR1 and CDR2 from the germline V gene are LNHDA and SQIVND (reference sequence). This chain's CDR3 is CASSIGTGSQPQHF. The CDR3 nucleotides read TGTGCCAGTAGTATAGGCACAGGGAGTCAGCCCCAGCATTTT.

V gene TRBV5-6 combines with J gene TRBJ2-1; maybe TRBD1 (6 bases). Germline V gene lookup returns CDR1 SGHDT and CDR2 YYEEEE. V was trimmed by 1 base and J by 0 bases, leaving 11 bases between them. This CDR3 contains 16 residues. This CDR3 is CASSLQGKGSYNEQFF. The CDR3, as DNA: TGTGCCAGCAGCTTGCAGGGGAAAGGCTCCTACAATGAGCAGTTCTTC.

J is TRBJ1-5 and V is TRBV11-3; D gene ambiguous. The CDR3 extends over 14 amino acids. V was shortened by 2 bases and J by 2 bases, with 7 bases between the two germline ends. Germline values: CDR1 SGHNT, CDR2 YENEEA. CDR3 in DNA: TGTGCCAGCAGCTTACAGGCGTGCAATCAGCCCCAGCATTTT. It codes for CASSLQACNQPQHF.

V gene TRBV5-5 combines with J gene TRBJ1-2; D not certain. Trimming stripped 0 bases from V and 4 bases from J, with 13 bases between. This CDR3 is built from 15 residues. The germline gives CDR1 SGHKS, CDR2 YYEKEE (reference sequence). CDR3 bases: TGTGCCAGCAGCTTGGAGATAGGGCGGGGCTATGGCTACACCTTC. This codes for CASSLEIGRGYGYTF.

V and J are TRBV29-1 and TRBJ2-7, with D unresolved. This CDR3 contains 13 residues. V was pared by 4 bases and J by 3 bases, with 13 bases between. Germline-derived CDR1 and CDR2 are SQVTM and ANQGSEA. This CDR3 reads CSVGFNEYYEQYF. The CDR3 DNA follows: TGCAGCGTTGGGTTCAACGAGTACTACGAGCAGTACTTC.